The present T cell receptor (beta chain) was sequenced within a study of control samples from healthy donors and cancer patients. Germline CDR1 KGHDR, CDR2 SFDVKD. The V and J ends lost 3 bases and 2 bases, in that order; junction bases with no gene match: 0. The CDR3 loop spans 13 amino acids. Sequenced by immunoSEQ multiplex PCR; TCRdb stores in-frame clones only, minus some. Here the sample spans about 89,000 clones, approximately 86% being singletons. The chain joins TRBV24-1 to TRBJ2-7; the match to TRBD1 covers 7 bases. The specimen sequenced was blood. The TCR originated in a man aged 25-45 years in good health. CDR3 sequence reads: CATSDTGAYEQYF. DNA for the CDR3: TGTGCCACCAGTGATACAGGGGCCTACGAGCAGTACTTC.